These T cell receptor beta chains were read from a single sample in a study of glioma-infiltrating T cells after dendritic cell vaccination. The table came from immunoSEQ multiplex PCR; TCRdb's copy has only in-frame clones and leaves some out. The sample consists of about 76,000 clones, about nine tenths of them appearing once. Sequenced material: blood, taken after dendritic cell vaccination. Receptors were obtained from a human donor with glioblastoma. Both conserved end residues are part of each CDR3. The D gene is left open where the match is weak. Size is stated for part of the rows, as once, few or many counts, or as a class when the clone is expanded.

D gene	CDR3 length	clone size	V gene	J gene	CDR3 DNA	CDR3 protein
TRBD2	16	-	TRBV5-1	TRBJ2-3	TGCGCCAGCAGCTTGGTAAGCGGGGCCCAGGTAGGAGCGCAGTATTTT	CASSLVSGAQVGAQYF
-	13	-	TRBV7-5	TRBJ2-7	TGTGTCAGAAGCTTTTGTATGGCCCTCGAGCAGTACTTC	CVRSFCMALEQYF
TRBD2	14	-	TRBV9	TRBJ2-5	TGTGCCAGCAGCCGGACTAGCTCCCCCCAAACCCAGTACTTC	CASSRTSSPQTQYF
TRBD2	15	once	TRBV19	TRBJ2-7	TGTGCCAGTAGTATAGGACTAGCGGGAGTCTACGAGCAGTACTTC	CASSIGLAGVYEQYF
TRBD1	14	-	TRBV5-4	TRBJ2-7	TGTGCCAGCAGCCCCCGGGACAGGACCTACGAGCAGTACTTC	CASSPRDRTYEQYF
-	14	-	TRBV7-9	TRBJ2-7	TGTGCCAGCAGCCCCCGGGGAACGAACGACGAGCAGTACTTC	CASSPRGTNDEQYF
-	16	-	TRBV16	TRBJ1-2	TGTGCCAGCAACCAGGGTCGAGACACGTTGAACTATGGCTACACCTTC	CASNQGRDTLNYGYTF
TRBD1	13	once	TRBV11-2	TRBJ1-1	TGTGCCAGCAGCACCCGGACAGGGAGGACCGCTTTCTTT	CASSTRTGRTAFF
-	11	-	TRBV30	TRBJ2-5	TGTGCCTGGGGCCAGGAAGAGACCCAGTACTTC	CAWGQEETQYF
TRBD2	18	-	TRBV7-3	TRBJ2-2	TGTGCCAGCAGTCCCGGGACTAGCGGGATGGGGCGGACCGGGGAGCTGTTTTTT	CASSPGTSGMGRTGELFF
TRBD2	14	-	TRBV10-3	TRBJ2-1	TGTGCCATCAGTGAGTCCGGGGGGAAGGGTGAGCAGTTCTTC	CAISESGGKGEQFF
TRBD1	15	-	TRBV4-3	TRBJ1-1	TGCGCCAGCAGCCAGGACAGGGGGCTGGGGACTGAAGCTTTCTTT	CASSQDRGLGTEAFF
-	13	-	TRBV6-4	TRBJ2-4	TGTGCCAGCACGGGACTGGGGGGAAACATTCAGTACTTC	CASTGLGGNIQYF
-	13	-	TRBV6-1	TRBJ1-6	TGTGCCAGCAGTGTCGAGGGGGGGGCACCCCTCCACTTT	CASSVEGGAPLHF
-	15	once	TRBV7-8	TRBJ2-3	TGTGCCAGCGGCCAGGCCAGTCTTAGCACAGATACGCAGTATTTT	CASGQASLSTDTQYF
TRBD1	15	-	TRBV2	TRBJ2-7	TGTGCCAGCACGGACAGGGGCCAAAGCTCCTACGAGCAGTACTTC	CASTDRGQSSYEQYF
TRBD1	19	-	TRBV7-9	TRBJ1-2	TGTGCCAGCAGCCGCGAGCTACCGGGACAGTTCTCGGTTAGCTATGGCTACACCTTC	CASSRELPGQFSVSYGYTF
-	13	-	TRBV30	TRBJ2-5	TGTGCCTGGAGTGTTGGGGGAGGGGGGACCCAGTACTTC	CAWSVGGGGTQYF
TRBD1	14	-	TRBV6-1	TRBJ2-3	TGTGCCAGCAGGGACAGGGGGGCCTCAGATACGCAGTATTTT	CASRDRGASDTQYF
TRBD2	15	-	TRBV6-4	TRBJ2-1	TGTGCCAGCAGTGAACCTAGCGGGGGAGGAAATGAGCAGTTCTTC	CASSEPSGGGNEQFF
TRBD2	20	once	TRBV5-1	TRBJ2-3	TGCGCCAGCAGACCCGGCGCGATTCAGACTAGCGGGGGGGCCGGGGGTACGCAGTATTTT	CASRPGAIQTSGGAGGTQYF
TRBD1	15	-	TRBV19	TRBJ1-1	TGTGCCAGTAGTGCGCCGGGACAGCTGAACACTGAAGCTTTCTTT	CASSAPGQLNTEAFF
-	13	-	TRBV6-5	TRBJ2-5	TGTGCCAGCAGGCGAAGCGTCCAAGAGACCCAGTACTTC	CASRRSVQETQYF